This T cell receptor beta chain is from a study of cytomegalovirus exposure and HLA in healthy donors. Clones were sequenced by immunoSEQ multiplex PCR, and TCRdb holds only the in-frame ones, with some missing. The repertoire holds about 50,000 clones, approximately 94% seen once, with about 1% in the top ten. The CDR3 contains 15 residues. From germline, CDR1 is SGHNT and CDR2 YYREEE (reference sequence). The V and J ends lost 2 bases and 0 bases respectively, with 8 bases between them. The TCR was taken from a man younger than 35 in good health and CMV-seronegative. Material for sequencing was PBMCs. The chain couples TRBV5-4 to TRBJ2-2; perhaps TRBD2 as D (5 bases). The CDR3: CASSFAGTNTGELFF. CDR3 sequence (DNA): TGTGCCAGCAGCTTTGCCGGGACGAACACCGGGGAGCTGTTTTTT.